The TCR beta chain under discussion was sequenced for a study of T cells in Graves' hyperthyroidism and ophthalmopathy. General study findings and limits: Expanded thyroid clonotypes (above 0.001) were mostly also found in blood.

Only one count was recorded for this clonotype. Antigen specificity is unknown. Germline CDR1 and CDR2: MDHEN and SYDVKM. V lost 6 bases and J lost 2; bases outside the gene matches: 8. The CDR3 is made up of 15 amino acids. Researchers took RNA transcripts and amplified the TCR beta CDR3 regions from them. HTBI primers were the set used in a first-round RT-PCR of the TCR CDR3. Using its own MiXCR run on the multiplex PCR reads, TCRdb lists one record per CDR3 protein. The repertoire consists of approximately 370,000 distinct CDR3 sequences, with approximately 17% occurring once and the leading ten covering around a third.

This rearrangement joins TRBV28 to TRBJ1-2; TRBD1 agrees at 8 bases. Sequencing was carried out using blood. The clonotype comes from a woman in her thirties with Graves' hyperthyroidism that later progressed to Graves' ophthalmopathy. As DNA, the CDR3 is TGTGCCAGCAGCCTACCACGGACAGGGAACTATGGCTACACCTTC. Encoded protein: CASSLPRTGNYGYTF.